These 10 T cell receptor beta chains came from one sample sequenced in a study of blood T cell repertoires in COVID-19. The repertoire was sequenced with immunoSEQ multiplex PCR; TCRdb's copy has only in-frame clones and lacks some. The profile shows approximately 150,000 clones, roughly four fifths of them singletons. Sequencing was performed on peripheral blood. These receptors all come from a human donor in a cohort sampled during active COVID-19.

V gene TRBV5-6 combines with J gene TRBJ1-6; the match to TRBD1 covers 7 bases. With V trimmed by 4 bases and J by 9 bases, 13 bases remained unmatched. The CDR3 is made up of 16 amino acids. Germline CDR1 reads SGHDT; CDR2 reads YYEEEE. The CDR3 region has the DNA TGTGCCAGCAGCGTTGACAGGGTTCTGACGGGTTCACCCCTCCACTTT. Translation: CASSVDRVLTGSPLHF.

This clone appeared once. The V and J genes are TRBV29-1 and TRBJ2-2; the match to TRBD2 covers 7 bases. The ends lost 6 bases at V and 3 bases at J; junction bases unmatched: 7. Germline CDR1 SQVTM, CDR2 ANQGSEA. The CDR3 spans 14 residues. CDR3 coding DNA: TGCAGCGTGGGGGGGACGGTCGACACCGGGGAGCTGTTTTTT. Translating gives CSVGGTVDTGELFF.

The chain combines TRBV11-1 with TRBJ2-1; TRBD2 agrees at 8 bases. V shed 7 bases and J 5 bases; nucleotides not matched to a gene: 10. The CDR3 is 15 amino acids. The germline gives CDR1 SGHAT, CDR2 FQDESV (reference sequence). The CDR3: CASNRMGLGNNEQFF. CDR3 bases: TGTGCCAGCAACCGGATGGGACTAGGCAACAATGAGCAGTTCTTC.

The chain combines TRBV19 with TRBJ2-7, with D maybe TRBD1 (5 bases). Trimming removed 3 bases at V and 4 bases at J, with 19 bases between. CDR1 and CDR2 (germline): LNHDA, SQIVND (reference sequence). The CDR3 extends over 16 amino acids. The DNA for the CDR3 is TGTGCCAGTAGTATCCGACCCCGGGCAGGGCCTTACGAGCAGTACTTC. It codes for CASSIRPRAGPYEQYF.

The chain uses TRBV5-4 and TRBJ2-5; D remains ambiguous. V was pared by 4 bases and J by 1 base, with 11 bases between. CDR1 and CDR2 (germline): SGHNT, YYREEE (reference sequence). The CDR3 has 14 amino acids. This CDR3 is CASSSGWSQETQYF. The CDR3 DNA follows: TGTGCCAGCAGCAGTGGGTGGAGCCAAGAGACCCAGTACTTC.

The rearrangement joins TRBV19 to TRBJ2-1, with D tentatively TRBD2 (5 bases). Germline assignment: CDR1 LNHDA and CDR2 SQIVND (reference sequence). V was cut by 5 bases and J by 7 bases, with 27 bases left in between. The CDR3 covers 18 residues. The CDR3 nucleotides are TGTGCCAGTAGTCCACCCGGAGGAGGTAGCCTCACCAGAAATGAGCAGTTCTTC. This sequence encodes CASSPPGGGSLTRNEQFF.

The chain links TRBV5-5 to TRBJ1-2; D is unclear. The V gene's germline CDR1 is SGHKS and CDR2 YYEKEE (reference sequence). The CDR3 loop spans 15 amino acids. Trimming removed 0 bases at V and 5 bases at J, with 14 bases between. DNA for the CDR3: TGTGCCAGCAGCTTGGGCCGGGAAGTCGCTTATGGCTACACCTTC. This translates into CASSLGREVAYGYTF.

The rearrangement uses TRBV9 and TRBJ2-7, with D tentatively TRBD1 (6 bases). Germline-derived CDR1 and CDR2 are SGDLS and YYNGEE. Trimming took 0 bases from V and 4 from J, leaving 11 bases between them. The CDR3 totals 14 residues. Written as DNA, the CDR3 is TGTGCCAGCAGCGTAGATCGCAGGGGATACGAGCAGTACTTC. Amino acid sequence: CASSVDRRGYEQYF.

The chain links TRBV18 to TRBJ2-5; TRBD2 aligns across 14 bases. From germline, CDR1 is KGHSH and CDR2 LQKENI. The CDR3 contains 19 residues. V lost 5 bases and J lost 5; bases outside the gene matches: 16. CDR3 nucleotides: TGTGCCAGCTCAAAACCGCCAGACAGGGGACTAGCGGGAGATGAGACCCAGTACTTC. Its translation: CASSKPPDRGLAGDETQYF.

The rearrangement uses TRBV11-2 and TRBJ2-3; 9 bases map to TRBD1. This CDR3 region has 16 residues. Germline values: CDR1 SGHAT, CDR2 FQNNGV. V trimming: 5 bases; J trimming: 4 bases; junction bases outside the gene matches: 10. The chain's CDR3 is CASSPWTGEVSDTQYF. CDR3 DNA: TGTGCCAGCAGCCCTTGGACAGGGGAAGTATCAGATACGCAGTATTTT.